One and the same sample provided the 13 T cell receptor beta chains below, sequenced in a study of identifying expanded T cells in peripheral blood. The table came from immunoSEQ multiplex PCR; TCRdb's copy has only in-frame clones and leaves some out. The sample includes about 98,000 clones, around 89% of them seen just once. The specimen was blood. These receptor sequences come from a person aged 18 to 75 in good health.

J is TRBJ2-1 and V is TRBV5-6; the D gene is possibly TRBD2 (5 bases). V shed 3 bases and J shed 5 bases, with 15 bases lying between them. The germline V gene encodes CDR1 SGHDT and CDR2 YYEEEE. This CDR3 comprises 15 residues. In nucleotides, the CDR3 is TGTGCCAGCAGCTCCGTCGGAATGAGGGACAATGAGCAGTTCTTC. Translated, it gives CASSSVGMRDNEQFF.

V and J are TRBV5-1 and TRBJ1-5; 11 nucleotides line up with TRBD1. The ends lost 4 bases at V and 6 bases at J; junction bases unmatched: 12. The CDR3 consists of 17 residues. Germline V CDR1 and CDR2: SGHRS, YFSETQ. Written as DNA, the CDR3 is TGCGCCAGCAGCCCTGGGACAGGGGGGTCCTTAGGTCAGCCCCAGCATTTT. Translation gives CASSPGTGGSLGQPQHF. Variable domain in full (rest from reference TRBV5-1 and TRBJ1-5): KAGVTQTPRYLIKTRGQQVTLSCSPISGHRSVSWYQQTPGQGLQFLFEYFSETQRNKGNFPGRFSGRQFSNSRSEMNVSTLELGDSALYLCASSPGTGGSLGQPQHFGDGTRLSIL.

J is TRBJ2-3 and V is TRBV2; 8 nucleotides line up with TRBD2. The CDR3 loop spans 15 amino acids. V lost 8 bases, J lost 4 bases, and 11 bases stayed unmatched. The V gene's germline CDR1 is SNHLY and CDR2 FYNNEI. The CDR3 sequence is CASGGSGAVADTQYF. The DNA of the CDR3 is TGTGCCAGCGGAGGTAGCGGGGCGGTGGCAGATACGCAGTATTTT.

CDR3 nucleotide sequence: TGCGCCAGCAGGCACGAAAGGGGGGGCTATGGCTACACCTTC. It is translated as CASRHERGGYGYTF. The chain employs TRBV23-1 and TRBJ1-2; TRBD1 might be the D (6 bases). TRBV23-1 is an ORF, and what it does is uncertain. This CDR3 has 14 residues. The germline V and J ends were trimmed by 6 bases and 4 bases, with 15 bases remaining between them.

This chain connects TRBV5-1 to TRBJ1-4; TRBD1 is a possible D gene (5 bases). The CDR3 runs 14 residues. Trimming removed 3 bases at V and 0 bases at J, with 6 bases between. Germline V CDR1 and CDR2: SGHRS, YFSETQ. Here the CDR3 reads CASSWTSTNEKLFF. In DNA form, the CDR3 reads TGCGCCAGCAGCTGGACATCAACTAATGAAAAACTGTTTTTT.

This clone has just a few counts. The CDR3 is CAISEPKEPQHF. In DNA, the CDR3 is TGTGCCATCAGTGAACCGAAGGAGCCCCAGCATTTT. The genes are TRBV10-3 and TRBJ1-5; no reliable D call. The V end was cut by 3 bases, the J end by 8 bases, with 8 bases between. This CDR3 spans 12 amino acids. Germline V gene sequence: CDR1 ENHRY, CDR2 SYGVKD.

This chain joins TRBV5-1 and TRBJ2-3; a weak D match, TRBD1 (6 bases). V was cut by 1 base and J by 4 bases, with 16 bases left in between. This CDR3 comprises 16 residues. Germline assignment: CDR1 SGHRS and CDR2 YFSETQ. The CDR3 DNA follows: TGCGCCAGCAGCTTGACGGGTGGGACACCCGCAGATACGCAGTATTTT. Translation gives CASSLTGGTPADTQYF. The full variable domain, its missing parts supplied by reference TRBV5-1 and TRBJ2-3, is KAGVTQTPRYLIKTRGQQVTLSCSPISGHRSVSWYQQTPGQGLQFLFEYFSETQRNKGNFPGRFSGRQFSNSRSEMNVSTLELGDSALYLCASSLTGGTPADTQYFGPGTRLTVL.

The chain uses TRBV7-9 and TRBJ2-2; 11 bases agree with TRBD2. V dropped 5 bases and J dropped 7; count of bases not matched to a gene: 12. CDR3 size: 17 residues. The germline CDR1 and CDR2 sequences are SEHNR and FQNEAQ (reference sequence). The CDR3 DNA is TGTGCCAGCAGCAATAAACTAGCGGGAGTTTTTGGCGGGGAGCTGTTTTTT. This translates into CASSNKLAGVFGGELFF.

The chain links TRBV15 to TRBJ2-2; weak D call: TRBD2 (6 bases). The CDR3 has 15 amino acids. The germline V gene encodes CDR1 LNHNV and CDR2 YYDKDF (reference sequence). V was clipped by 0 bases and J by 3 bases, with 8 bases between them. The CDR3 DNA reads TGTGCCACCAGCAGAGATGGCGGGGACACCGGGGAGCTGTTTTTT. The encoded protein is CATSRDGGDTGELFF.

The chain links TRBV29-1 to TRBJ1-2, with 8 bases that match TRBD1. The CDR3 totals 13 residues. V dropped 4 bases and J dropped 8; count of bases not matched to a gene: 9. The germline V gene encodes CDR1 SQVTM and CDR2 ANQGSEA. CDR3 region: CSVVGGQGPGYTF. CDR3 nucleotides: TGCAGCGTTGTAGGAGGACAGGGTCCGGGCTACACCTTC.

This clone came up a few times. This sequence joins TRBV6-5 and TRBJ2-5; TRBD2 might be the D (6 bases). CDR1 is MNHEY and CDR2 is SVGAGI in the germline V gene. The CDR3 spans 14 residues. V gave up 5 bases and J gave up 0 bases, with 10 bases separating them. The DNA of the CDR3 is TGTGCCAGCAGTCCACGACTAGACCAAGAGACCCAGTACTTC. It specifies CASSPRLDQETQYF.

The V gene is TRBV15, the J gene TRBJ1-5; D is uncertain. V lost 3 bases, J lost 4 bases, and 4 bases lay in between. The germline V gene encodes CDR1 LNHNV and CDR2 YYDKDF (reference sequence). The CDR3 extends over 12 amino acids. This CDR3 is CATSSYNQPQHF. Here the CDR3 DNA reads TGTGCCACCAGCAGCTATAATCAGCCCCAGCATTTT.

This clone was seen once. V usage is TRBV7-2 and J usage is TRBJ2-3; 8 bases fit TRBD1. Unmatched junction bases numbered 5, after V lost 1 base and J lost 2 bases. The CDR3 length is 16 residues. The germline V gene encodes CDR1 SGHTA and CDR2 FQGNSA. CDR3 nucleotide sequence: TGTGCCAGCAGCTTAGGGGGGACAGGACCCACAGATACGCAGTATTTT. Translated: CASSLGGTGPTDTQYF.